These 11 T cell receptor beta chains came from one sample sequenced in a study of T cell changes during pregnancy in multiple sclerosis. Sequencing was performed with immunoSEQ multiplex PCR; in TCRdb, only in-frame clones are kept and a portion is missing. In the table there are 60,000 to 70,000 clones, 91% of which are singletons. Sequenced here: peripheral blood, sampled after pregnancy. Receptor source: a female donor in good health, enrolled as a control in a pregnancy study.

The chain has TRBV5-1 and TRBJ2-2; perhaps TRBD2 as D (5 bases). CDR3 length: 14 amino acids. The V end was cut by 3 bases, the J end by 0 bases, with 6 bases between. The germline V gene encodes CDR1 SGHRS and CDR2 YFSETQ. The CDR3 DNA reads as TGCGCCAGCAGCTCGGGGTCGAACACCGGGGAGCTGTTTTTT. This codes for CASSSGSNTGELFF. Together with reference TRBV5-1 and TRBJ2-2, the CDR3 gives the full variable domain: KAGVTQTPRYLIKTRGQQVTLSCSPISGHRSVSWYQQTPGQGLQFLFEYFSETQRNKGNFPGRFSGRQFSNSRSEMNVSTLELGDSALYLCASSSGSNTGELFFGEGSRLTVL.

This chain joins TRBV7-3 and TRBJ2-2; a possible D gene is TRBD1 (5 bases). The germline V gene has CDR1 SGHTA and CDR2 FQGTGA. Trimming removed 4 bases at V and 0 bases at J, with 12 bases between. CDR3 length: 16 amino acids. The DNA of the CDR3 is TGTGCCAGCAGCTCCCGACAGAACGCGAACACCGGGGAGCTGTTTTTT. This sequence encodes CASSSRQNANTGELFF.

V usage is TRBV6-5 and J usage is TRBJ1-2, with a weak D call TRBD1 (5 bases). Trimming shortened V by 5 bases and J by 3 bases, and 13 bases separated the two germline ends. Germline V CDR1 and CDR2: MNHEY, SVGAGI. The CDR3 runs 14 residues. CDR3 loop: CASSKNQGYYGYTF. In DNA, the CDR3 is TGTGCCAGCAGTAAAAACCAGGGCTACTATGGCTACACCTTC.

J is TRBJ1-1 and V is TRBV15; a possible D gene is TRBD1 (5 bases). This CDR3 has 18 residues. CDR1 is LNHNV and CDR2 is YYDKDF in the germline V gene (reference sequence). The V and J ends lost 5 bases and 5 bases respectively, with 27 bases between them. The CDR3 DNA reads TGTGCCACCAGCCCCCGACCGGGCAGGGTCGGTGTGGGGACTGAAGCTTTCTTT. Its protein is CATSPRPGRVGVGTEAFF. The entire variable domain, with the rest obtained from reference TRBV15 and TRBJ1-1, is as follows: DAMVIQNPRYQVTQFGKPVTLSCSQTLNHNVMYWYQQKSSQAPKLLFHYYDKDFNNEADTPDNFQSRRPNTSFCFLDIRSPGLGDTAMYLCATSPRPGRVGVGTEAFFGQGTRLTVV.

This chain uses TRBV4-3 with TRBJ2-7, with 11 bases identical to TRBD1. Germline V gene lookup returns CDR1 LGHNA and CDR2 YSLEER. V shed 0 bases, J shed 4 bases, and the junction held 5 bases outside the gene matches. This CDR3 is built from 16 residues. In DNA, the CDR3 is TGCGCCAGCAGCCAAGAACCCGGGACAGGGGGTTACGAGCAGTACTTC. Amino acids: CASSQEPGTGGYEQYF.

This clone occurred a few times. The rearrangement uses TRBV20-1 and TRBJ2-7; D remains unclear. There are 10 residues in the CDR3. Trimming shortened V by 6 bases and J by 3 bases, and 6 bases separated the two germline ends. CDR1 DFQATT and CDR2 SNEGSKA come from the germline V gene (reference sequence). Here the CDR3 reads CSAPIYEQYF. In nucleotides, the CDR3 is TGCAGTGCCCCTATCTACGAGCAGTACTTC.

V and J are TRBV19 and TRBJ2-7; TRBD1 might be the D (5 bases). CDR1 is LNHDA and CDR2 is SQIVND in the germline V gene (reference sequence). The CDR3 runs 14 residues. The V gene lost 5 bases and the J gene lost 4 bases, with 15 bases spanning the gap. The CDR3 spells CASSPRQNIYEQYF. CDR3 coding DNA: TGTGCCAGTAGTCCGCGACAGAACATTTACGAGCAGTACTTC.

The CDR3 coding sequence is TGTGCCAGCAGTTACTCCGGGGTCCGACTGGAGACCCAGTACTTC. This translates into CASSYSGVRLETQYF. The genes are TRBV6-5 and TRBJ2-5; possibly TRBD2 for D (5 bases). Germline values: CDR1 MNHEY, CDR2 SVGAGI. There are 15 residues in the CDR3. V lost 0 bases and J lost 5, with 13 bases in between.

This chain joins TRBV5-3 and TRBJ1-5; D remains unclear. Being an ORF, TRBV5-3 has a function that is uncertain. This CDR3 contains 9 residues. The V end was cut by 3 bases, the J end by 13 bases, with 5 bases between. The DNA for the CDR3 is TGTGCCAGAAGCTCGTTACAGCATTTT. It codes for CARSSLQHF.

The V call is TRBV11-1, the J call TRBJ1-1; D remains ambiguous. The V end was cut by 5 bases, the J end by 1 base, with 17 bases between. Looked up from germline, CDR1 is SGHAT and CDR2 is FQDESV (reference sequence). The CDR3 contains 16 residues. The chain's CDR3 is CASSPGKGRKNTEAFF. Written as DNA, the CDR3 is TGTGCCAGCAGCCCCGGGAAGGGCCGAAAGAACACTGAAGCTTTCTTT.

The rearrangement links TRBV12-5 to TRBJ2-3; 12 nucleotides align to TRBD1. The CDR3 has 16 residues. V gave up 0 bases and J gave up 7 bases; unmatched junction bases: 5. Germline V gene sequence: CDR1 LGHNT, CDR2 FRNRAP. The CDR3 is CASGLVLGQGAHTQYF. CDR3 in DNA: TGTGCTAGTGGTTTGGTCCTGGGACAGGGGGCCCATACGCAGTATTTT. Based on the CDR3 plus reference TRBV12-5 and TRBJ2-3, the full variable domain is DARVTQTPRHKVTEMGQEVTMRCQPILGHNTVFWYRQTMMQGLELLAYFRNRAPLDDSGMPKDRFSAEMPDATLATLKIQPSEPRDSAVYFCASGLVLGQGAHTQYFGPGTRLTVL.